Given below is one T cell receptor (beta chain) in context. Its antigen remains unidentified. Base qualities are not recorded, but no much larger clone differs from it by a single base. These data belong to a study of blood T cells in healthy people across ages (dated by TCRdb to between 2015 and 2017). Study-wide context: In model experiments, roughly one uniquely barcoded TCR beta cDNA molecule per two T cells was captured by template switching. To avoid experimental bias, donors of different ages were spread randomly across the sequencing lanes. The donors were split into four age groups: young (average about 15 years), middle-aged (about 40), aged (around 67) and long-lived (roughly 77). Using deep sequencing normalized with unique cDNA molecular identifiers, the study measured how TCR beta repertoire diversity changes with age. For two donors (one aged 18 to 30 and one aged 80 or older), the study analyzed two additional independent replicas of 1 million unique cDNA reads from the same blood draw. Study-wide findings and limitations: Conclusive comparison of naive and antigen-experienced compartments was prevented by the profiling of bulk unsorted PBMCs. A strong correlation was found between observed TCR beta diversity and the percentage of naive T cells measured by flow cytometry. Because donor CMV infection status was unknown, age-related changes in expanded clonotypes were potentially confounded. Estimates of total diversity based on one million sequenced T cells were regarded as lower bounds and as underestimates. The long-lived group showed more naive CD4+ T cells, fewer expanded clones and increased TCR diversity than the aged group, suggesting age selection. Observed TCR beta diversity per million T cells fell roughly linearly with age, and a significant reduction was already apparent by age around 40.

The CDR3 holds 15 amino acids from the cysteine to the phenylalanine. The sequence is cut down to CDR3 DNA, 45 bases in frame from base 1. From the germline V gene, CDR1 is SGHRS and CDR2 is YFSETQ. V loses 4 bases, J loses 5 bases, and the germline ends lie 17 bases apart. Library preparation was by 5' RACE. This sample was sequenced with an Illumina HiSeq 2500. A second PCR of roughly 7 to 11 cycles was performed with a sample-barcoded 5' primer and a J-beta primer mix. A unique molecular identifier was introduced onto each TCR beta cDNA molecule by a template-switch 5' adaptor carrying 12 random nucleotides. At least 2.5 million CDR3-containing paired-end reads were obtained from each sample. First-strand cDNA was synthesized from all RNA with the Mint cDNA synthesis kit, primed by a TRBC-specific oligonucleotide. All cDNA was treated with uracil-DNA glycosylase and then went through a first 18-cycle PCR with the universal primers M1SS and BC2_uni_R. Concerning the study's data processing: Each sample was normalized by randomly selecting 1 million high-quality reads, each carrying a distinct molecular identifier. Instead of being binned into consensus sequences, reads with shared molecular identifiers were discarded. MiTCR, run with a Q25 quality threshold and the strictest error-elimination algorithm, handled CDR3 identification, clonotype clustering and error correction. A nonparametric unseen species model with Euler transformation was used to estimate lower-bound total TCR beta diversity. The public reads were run again by TCRdb, first through fastp at Q25 and then through MiXCR, and only productive beta chains were kept. Entries are consolidated by CDR3 protein sequence, retaining the most common genes and DNA. In this record, the V and J calls reflect TCRdb's handling and not the investigators' own analysis. The sample table contains 700,000 or so distinct CDR3 sequences; only one count was recorded for about a fifth of them. The ten largest clones capture 20% to 25% of the sample.

Systemically healthy Caucasian individuals from Russia, around 39 in total and aged about 6 to 100 years, were included as donors. Each donor gave approximately 10 milliliters of peripheral blood, collected into EDTA-treated Vacutainer tubes. Ficoll-Paque density-gradient centrifugation was used to isolate PBMCs, with at least 6 million obtained per sample. Total RNA, at least 6 micrograms per sample, was extracted from PBMCs with Trizol reagent. The percentages of naive CD45RAhigh/CD27high T cells were determined by flow cytometry on a PBMC aliquot from every donor. The sample taken for sequencing was blood. The rearranged segments are TRBV5-1 and TRBJ2-3; tentative D gene TRBD1, with 6 bases matching. The sequence was obtained from a man in his 70s in good health. The bases are TGCGCCAGCAGCGCGCAAGGGGGTAAAGGAGATACGCAGTATTTT. This is translated as CASSAQGGKGDTQYF.